The present T cell receptor beta chain was sequenced within a study of blood T cell repertoires in COVID-19. Measured with immunoSEQ multiplex PCR; TCRdb has only the in-frame clones, and not every one. The table includes about 350,000 clones, 85% to 90% detected once. What was sequenced was PBMCs or T cells enriched from blood (not recorded which). This sequence originates from a woman under 40 who had been exposed to COVID-19.

CDR3 DNA sequence: TGTGCCAGCTCACTCCACAGGGGCGAGGGGGATGGCTACACCTTC. The encoded protein is CASSLHRGEGDGYTF. V usage is TRBV18 and J usage is TRBJ1-2; 7 nucleotides match TRBD1. The germline V gene encodes CDR1 KGHSH and CDR2 LQKENI. This CDR3 contains 15 residues. Losses at the gene ends were 4 bases for V and 6 bases for J; bases not matched to a gene: 11. Looking up the rest from reference TRBV18 and TRBJ1-2 gives the full variable domain: NAGVMQNPRHLVRRRGQEARLRCSPMKGHSHVYWYRQLPEEGLKFMVYLQKENIIDESGMPKERFSAEFPKEGPSILRIQQVVRGDSAAYFCASSLHRGEGDGYTFGSGTRLTVV.